Described below is a single T cell receptor (beta chain) sequence and its context. In the original processing: Quantification of nucleated cells was approximated via reference gene primer amplification. The protocol was immunoSEQ multiplex PCR, while the TCRdb copy is restricted to in-frame clones and leaves out a portion. The V and J calls and clone size were taken over from that table, and D and trimming were inferred from the DNA. The data hold 75,000 to 100,000 clones, with more than 75% observed a single time. The sample originates from a study of blood T cell repertoires in COVID-19. The wider study: Italy, Spain and the United States were the sources of the convalescent and acute COVID-19 samples.

V lost 0 bases, J lost 6 bases, and 11 bases lay in between. Germline V lookup: CDR1 LGHNA, CDR2 YNFKEQ. This CDR3 comprises 14 residues. Sequencing used peripheral blood. This receptor was obtained from a human donor in a cohort sampled during active COVID-19. The chain joins TRBV4-2 to TRBJ2-5, with D hard to call. CDR3 in amino acids: CASSQDYSKKTQYF. The CDR3 region has the DNA TGTGCCAGCAGCCAAGACTATAGCAAGAAGACCCAGTACTTC.